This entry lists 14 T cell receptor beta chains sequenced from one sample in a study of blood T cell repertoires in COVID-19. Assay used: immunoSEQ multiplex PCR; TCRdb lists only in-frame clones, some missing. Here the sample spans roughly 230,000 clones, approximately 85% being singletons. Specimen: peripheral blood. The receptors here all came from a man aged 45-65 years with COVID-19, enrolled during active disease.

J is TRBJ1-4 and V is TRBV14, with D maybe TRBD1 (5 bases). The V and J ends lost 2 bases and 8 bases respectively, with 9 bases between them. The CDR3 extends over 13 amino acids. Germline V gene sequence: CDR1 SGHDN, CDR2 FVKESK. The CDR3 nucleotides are TGTGCCAGCAGCCAAAATTGGGGCGAAAAACTGTTTTTT. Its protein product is CASSQNWGEKLFF.

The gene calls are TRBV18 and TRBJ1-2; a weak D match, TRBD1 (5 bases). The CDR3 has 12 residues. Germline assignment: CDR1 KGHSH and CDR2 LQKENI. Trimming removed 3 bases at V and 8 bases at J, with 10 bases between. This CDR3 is CASSPGGSGYTF. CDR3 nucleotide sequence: TGTGCCAGCTCACCCGGGGGGAGCGGCTACACCTTC.

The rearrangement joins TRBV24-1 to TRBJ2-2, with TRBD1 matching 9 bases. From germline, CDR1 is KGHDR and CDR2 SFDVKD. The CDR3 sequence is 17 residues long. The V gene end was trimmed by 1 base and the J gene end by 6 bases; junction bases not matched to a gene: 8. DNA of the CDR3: TGTGCCACCAGTGATTTCACTAGACAGGGGGGCCCCGGGGAGCTGTTTTTT. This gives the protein CATSDFTRQGGPGELFF.

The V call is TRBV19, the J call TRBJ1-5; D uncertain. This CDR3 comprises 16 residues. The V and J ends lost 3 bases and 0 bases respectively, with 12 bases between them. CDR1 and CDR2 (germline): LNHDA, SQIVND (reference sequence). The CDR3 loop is CASSIRRETSNQPQHF. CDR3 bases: TGTGCCAGTAGTATCAGACGGGAGACTAGCAATCAGCCCCAGCATTTT.

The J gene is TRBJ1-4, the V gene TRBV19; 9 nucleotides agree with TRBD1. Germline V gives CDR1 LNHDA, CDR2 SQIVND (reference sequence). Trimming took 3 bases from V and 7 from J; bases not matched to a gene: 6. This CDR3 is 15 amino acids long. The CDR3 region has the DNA TGTGCCAGTAGTATTGACTACAGGGGGCCTGAAAAACTGTTTTTT. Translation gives CASSIDYRGPEKLFF. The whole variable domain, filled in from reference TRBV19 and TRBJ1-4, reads DGGITQSPKYLFRKEGQNVTLSCEQNLNHDAMYWYRQDPGQGLRLIYYSQIVNDFQKGDIAEGYSVSREKKESFPLTVTSAQKNPTAFYLCASSIDYRGPEKLFFGSGTQLSVL.

CDR3 protein: CASRTGTDYGYTF. The DNA for the CDR3 is TGTGCCAGCAGGACCGGGACAGACTATGGCTACACCTTC. The chain links TRBV7-2 to TRBJ1-2; TRBD1 matches 7 bases. This CDR3 spans 13 amino acids. Germline lookup yields CDR1 SGHTA and CDR2 FQGNSA. With 6 bases clipped from V and 3 bases from J, the junction kept 4 bases outside the gene matches.

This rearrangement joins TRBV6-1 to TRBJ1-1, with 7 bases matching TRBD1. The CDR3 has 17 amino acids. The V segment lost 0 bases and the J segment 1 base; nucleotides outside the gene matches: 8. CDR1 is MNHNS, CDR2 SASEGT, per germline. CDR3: CASSEAHRQGPNTEAFF. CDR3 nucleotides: TGTGCCAGCAGTGAAGCCCACCGACAGGGCCCGAACACTGAAGCTTTCTTT.

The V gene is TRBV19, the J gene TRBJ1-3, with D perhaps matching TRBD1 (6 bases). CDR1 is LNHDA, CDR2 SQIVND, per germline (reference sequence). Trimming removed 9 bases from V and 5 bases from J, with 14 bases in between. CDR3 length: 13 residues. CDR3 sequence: CASGAGDRNTIYF. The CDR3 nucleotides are TGTGCCAGCGGGGCAGGGGATAGAAACACCATATATTTT.

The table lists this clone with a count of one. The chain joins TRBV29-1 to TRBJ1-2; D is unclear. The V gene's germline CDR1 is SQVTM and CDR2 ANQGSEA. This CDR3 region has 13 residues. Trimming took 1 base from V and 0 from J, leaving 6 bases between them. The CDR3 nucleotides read TGCAGCGTTGAAGGGCCAGCTAACTATGGCTACACCTTC. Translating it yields CSVEGPANYGYTF.

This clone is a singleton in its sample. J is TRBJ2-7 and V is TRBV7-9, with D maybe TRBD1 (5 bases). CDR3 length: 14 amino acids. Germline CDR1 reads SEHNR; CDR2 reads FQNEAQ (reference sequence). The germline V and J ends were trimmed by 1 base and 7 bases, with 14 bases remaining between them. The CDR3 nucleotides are TGTGCCAGCAGCTTAGATGGGGCTTCCCGAGAGCAGTACTTC. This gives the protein CASSLDGASREQYF. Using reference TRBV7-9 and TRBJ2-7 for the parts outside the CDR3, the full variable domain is DTGVSQNPRHKITKRGQNVTFRCDPISEHNRLYWYRQTLGQGPEFLTYFQNEAQLEKSRLLSDRFSAERPKGSFSTLEIQRTEQGDSAMYLCASSLDGASREQYFGPGTRLTVT.

CDR3 protein: CASSARIGGATNYGYTF. DNA of the CDR3: TGTGCCAGCAGTGCTCGAATAGGGGGGGCAACTAACTATGGCTACACCTTC. The chain employs TRBV25-1 and TRBJ1-2; maybe TRBD1 (6 bases). CDR1 and CDR2 (germline): MGHDK, SYGVNS. The CDR3 runs to 17 residues. The V gene lost 4 bases and the J gene lost 0 bases, with 18 bases spanning the gap.

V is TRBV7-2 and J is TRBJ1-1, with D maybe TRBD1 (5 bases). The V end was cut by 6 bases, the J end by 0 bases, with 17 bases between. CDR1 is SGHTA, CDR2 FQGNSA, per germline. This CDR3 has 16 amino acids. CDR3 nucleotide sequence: TGTGCCAGCAGTCCAGGGAGGTGGGGAGTGAACACTGAAGCTTTCTTT. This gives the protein CASSPGRWGVNTEAFF.

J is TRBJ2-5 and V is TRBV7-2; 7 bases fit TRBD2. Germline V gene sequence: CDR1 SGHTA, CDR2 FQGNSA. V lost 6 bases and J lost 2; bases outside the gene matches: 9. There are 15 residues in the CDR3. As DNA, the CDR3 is TGTGCCAGCAGTTCCGAACTAGCGAGGCAAGAGACCCAGTACTTC. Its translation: CASSSELARQETQYF.

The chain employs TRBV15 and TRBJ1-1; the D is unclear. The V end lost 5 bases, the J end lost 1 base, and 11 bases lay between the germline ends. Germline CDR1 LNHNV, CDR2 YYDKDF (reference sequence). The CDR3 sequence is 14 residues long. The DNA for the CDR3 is TGTGCCACCAGCCGCCCGGCGGCGAACACTGAAGCTTTCTTT. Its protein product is CATSRPAANTEAFF.